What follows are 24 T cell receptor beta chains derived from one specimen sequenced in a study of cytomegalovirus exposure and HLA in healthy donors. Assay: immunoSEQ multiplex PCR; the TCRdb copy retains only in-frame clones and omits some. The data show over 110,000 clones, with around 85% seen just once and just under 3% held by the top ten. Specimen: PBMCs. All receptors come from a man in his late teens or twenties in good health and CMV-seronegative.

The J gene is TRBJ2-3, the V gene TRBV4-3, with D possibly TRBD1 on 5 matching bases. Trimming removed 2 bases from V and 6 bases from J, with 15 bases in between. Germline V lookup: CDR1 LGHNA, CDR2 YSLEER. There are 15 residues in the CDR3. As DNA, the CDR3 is TGCGCCAGCAGCCAAAGGGGCGCAATAGGGGATACGCAGTATTTT. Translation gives CASSQRGAIGDTQYF.

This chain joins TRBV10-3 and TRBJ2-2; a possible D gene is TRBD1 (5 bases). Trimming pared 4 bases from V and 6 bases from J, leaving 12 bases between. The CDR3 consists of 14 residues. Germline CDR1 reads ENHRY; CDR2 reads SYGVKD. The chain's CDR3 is CAISGTIGAGELFF. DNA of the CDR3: TGTGCCATCAGTGGGACAATTGGGGCCGGGGAGCTGTTTTTT.

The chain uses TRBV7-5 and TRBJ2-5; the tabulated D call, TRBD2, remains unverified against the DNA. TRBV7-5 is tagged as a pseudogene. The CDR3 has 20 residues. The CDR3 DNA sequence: TGTGCCAGAAGCCTGAGACCGGGACTAGCGGGAGGTGGGAGATGGGAGACCCAGTACTTC. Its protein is CARSLRPGLAGGGRWETQYF.

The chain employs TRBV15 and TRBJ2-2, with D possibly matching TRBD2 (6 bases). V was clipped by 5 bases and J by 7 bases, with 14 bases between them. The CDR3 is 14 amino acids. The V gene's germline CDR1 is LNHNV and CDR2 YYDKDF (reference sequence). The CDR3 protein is CATSFQTGVGELFF. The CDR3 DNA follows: TGTGCCACCAGCTTTCAAACGGGGGTCGGGGAGCTGTTTTTT.

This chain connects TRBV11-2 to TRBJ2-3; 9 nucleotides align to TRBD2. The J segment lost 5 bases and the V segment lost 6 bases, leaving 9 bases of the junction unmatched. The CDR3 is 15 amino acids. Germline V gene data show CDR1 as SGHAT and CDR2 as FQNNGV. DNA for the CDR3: TGTGCCAGCAGACGAGCGGGAGGAGTGGGAGATACGCAGTATTTT. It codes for CASRRAGGVGDTQYF. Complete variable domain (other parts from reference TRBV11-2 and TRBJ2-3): EAGVAQSPRYKIIEKRQSVAFWCNPISGHATLYWYQQILGQGPKLLIQFQNNGVVDDSQLPKDRFSAERLKGVDSTLKIQPAKLEDSAVYLCASRRAGGVGDTQYFGPGTRLTVL.

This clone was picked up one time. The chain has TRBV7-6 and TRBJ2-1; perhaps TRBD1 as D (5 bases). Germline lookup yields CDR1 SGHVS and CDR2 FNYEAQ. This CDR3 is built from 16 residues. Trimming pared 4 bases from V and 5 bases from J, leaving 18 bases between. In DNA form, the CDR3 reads TGTGCCAGCAGCTATCGTCCTGACAGTGAGCACAATGAGCAGTTCTTC. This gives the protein CASSYRPDSEHNEQFF.

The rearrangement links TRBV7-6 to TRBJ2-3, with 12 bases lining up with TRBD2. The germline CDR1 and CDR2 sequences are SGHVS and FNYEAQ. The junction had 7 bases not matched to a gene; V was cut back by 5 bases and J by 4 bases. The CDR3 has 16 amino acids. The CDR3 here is CASSLLAGGFADTQYF. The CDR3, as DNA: TGTGCCAGCAGCCTTCTAGCGGGGGGGTTCGCAGATACGCAGTATTTT. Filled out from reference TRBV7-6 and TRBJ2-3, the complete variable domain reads GAGVSQSPRYKVTKRGQDVALRCDPISGHVSLYWYRQALGQGPEFLTYFNYEAQQDKSGLPNDRFSAERPEGSISTLTIQRTEQRDSAMYRCASSLLAGGFADTQYFGPGTRLTVL.

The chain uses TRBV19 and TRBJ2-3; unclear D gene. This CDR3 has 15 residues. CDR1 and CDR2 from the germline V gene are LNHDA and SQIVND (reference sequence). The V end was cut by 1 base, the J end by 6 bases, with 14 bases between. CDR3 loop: CASSIGTGSVDTQYF. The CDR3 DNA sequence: TGTGCCAGTAGTATAGGAACGGGTAGTGTGGATACGCAGTATTTT.

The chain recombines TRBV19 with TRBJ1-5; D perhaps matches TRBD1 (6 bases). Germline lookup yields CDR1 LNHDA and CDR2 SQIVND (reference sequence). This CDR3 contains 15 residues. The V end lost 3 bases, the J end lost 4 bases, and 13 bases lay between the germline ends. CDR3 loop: CASSISDSPNQPQHF. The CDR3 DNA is TGTGCCAGTAGTATCTCGGACAGTCCTAATCAGCCCCAGCATTTT.

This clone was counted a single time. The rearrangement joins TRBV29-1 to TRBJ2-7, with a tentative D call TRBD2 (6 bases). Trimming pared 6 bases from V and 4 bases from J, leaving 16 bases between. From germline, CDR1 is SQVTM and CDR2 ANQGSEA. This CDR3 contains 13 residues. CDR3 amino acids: CSVTRTGVYEQYF. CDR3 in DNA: TGCAGCGTAACCCGGACGGGGGTGTACGAGCAGTACTTC.

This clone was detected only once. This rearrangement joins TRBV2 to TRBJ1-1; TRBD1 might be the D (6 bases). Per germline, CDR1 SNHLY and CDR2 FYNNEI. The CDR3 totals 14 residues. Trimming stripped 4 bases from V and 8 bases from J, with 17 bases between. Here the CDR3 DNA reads TGTGCCAGCAGTGGCATACAGGGTTTCTCGGAAGCTTTCTTT. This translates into CASSGIQGFSEAFF.

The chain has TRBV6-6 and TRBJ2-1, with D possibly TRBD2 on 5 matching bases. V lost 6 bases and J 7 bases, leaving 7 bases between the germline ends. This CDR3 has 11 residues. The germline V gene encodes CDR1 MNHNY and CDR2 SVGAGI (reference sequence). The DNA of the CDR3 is TGTGCCAGCAGGGGAGAAAATGAGCAGTTCTTC. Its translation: CASRGENEQFF.

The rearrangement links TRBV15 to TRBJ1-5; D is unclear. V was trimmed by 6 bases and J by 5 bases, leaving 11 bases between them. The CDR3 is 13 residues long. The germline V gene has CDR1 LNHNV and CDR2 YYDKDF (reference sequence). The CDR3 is CATSGPQDQPQHF. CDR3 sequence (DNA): TGTGCCACCAGTGGTCCTCAGGATCAGCCCCAGCATTTT.

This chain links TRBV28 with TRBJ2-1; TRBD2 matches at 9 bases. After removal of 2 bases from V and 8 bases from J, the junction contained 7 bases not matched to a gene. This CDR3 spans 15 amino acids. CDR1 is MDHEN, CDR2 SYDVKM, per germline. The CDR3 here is CASSLVASGIDEQFF. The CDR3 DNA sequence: TGTGCCAGCAGTTTAGTGGCTAGCGGGATTGATGAGCAGTTCTTC.

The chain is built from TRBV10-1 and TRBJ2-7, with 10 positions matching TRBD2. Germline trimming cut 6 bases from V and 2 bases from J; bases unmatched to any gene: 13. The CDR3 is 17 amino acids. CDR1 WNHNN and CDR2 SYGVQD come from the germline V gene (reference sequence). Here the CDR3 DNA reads TGCGCCAGCAGGGACGATTCTACTAGCGGGGAGACCTACGAGCAGTACTTC. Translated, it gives CASRDDSTSGETYEQYF.

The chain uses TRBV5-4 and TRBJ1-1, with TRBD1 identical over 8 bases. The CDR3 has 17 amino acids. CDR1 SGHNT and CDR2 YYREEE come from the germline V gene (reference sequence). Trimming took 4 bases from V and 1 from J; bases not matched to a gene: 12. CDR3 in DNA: TGTGCCAGCAGCACCTGGACAGGGTCGATTAGGAACACTGAAGCTTTCTTT. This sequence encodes CASSTWTGSIRNTEAFF.

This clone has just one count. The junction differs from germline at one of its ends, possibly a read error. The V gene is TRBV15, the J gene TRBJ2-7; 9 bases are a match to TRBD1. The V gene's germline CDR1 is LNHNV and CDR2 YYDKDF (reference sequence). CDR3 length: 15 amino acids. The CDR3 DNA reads TGTACCACCAGCGCGCGGACAGGGGCGCGGGCCGAGCAGTACTTC. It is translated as CTTSARTGARAEQYF.

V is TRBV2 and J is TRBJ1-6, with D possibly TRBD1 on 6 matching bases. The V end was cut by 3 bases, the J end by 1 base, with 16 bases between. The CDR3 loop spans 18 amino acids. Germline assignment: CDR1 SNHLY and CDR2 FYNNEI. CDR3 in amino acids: CASSDYPGVLSYNSPLHF. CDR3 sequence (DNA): TGTGCCAGCAGTGATTATCCAGGGGTACTTTCCTATAATTCACCCCTCCACTTT.

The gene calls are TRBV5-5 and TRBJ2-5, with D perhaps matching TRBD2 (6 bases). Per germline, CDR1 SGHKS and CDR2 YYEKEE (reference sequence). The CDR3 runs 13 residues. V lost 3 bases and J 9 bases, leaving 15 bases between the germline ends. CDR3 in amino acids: CASSWEEDTAQYF. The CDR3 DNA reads TGTGCCAGCAGCTGGGAGGAGGATACGGCCCAGTACTTC.

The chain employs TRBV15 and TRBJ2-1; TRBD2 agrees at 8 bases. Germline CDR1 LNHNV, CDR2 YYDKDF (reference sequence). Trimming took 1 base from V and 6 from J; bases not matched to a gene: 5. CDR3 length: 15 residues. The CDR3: CATSRGSGAFNEQFF. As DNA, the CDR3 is TGTGCCACCAGCAGAGGTAGCGGGGCCTTCAATGAGCAGTTCTTC.

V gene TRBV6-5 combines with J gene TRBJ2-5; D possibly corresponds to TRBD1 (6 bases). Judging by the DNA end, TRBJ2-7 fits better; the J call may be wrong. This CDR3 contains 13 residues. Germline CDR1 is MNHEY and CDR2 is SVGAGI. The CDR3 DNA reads TGTGCCAGCAGTAGGACAGAAACCTACGAGCAGTACTTC. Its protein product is CASSRTETYEQYF.

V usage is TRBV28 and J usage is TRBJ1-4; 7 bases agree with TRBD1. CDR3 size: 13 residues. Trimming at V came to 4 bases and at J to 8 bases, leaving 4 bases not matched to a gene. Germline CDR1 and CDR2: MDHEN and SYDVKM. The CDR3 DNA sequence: TGTGCCAGCAGTTGGGGACAGCGGGAAAAACTGTTTTTT. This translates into CASSWGQREKLFF.

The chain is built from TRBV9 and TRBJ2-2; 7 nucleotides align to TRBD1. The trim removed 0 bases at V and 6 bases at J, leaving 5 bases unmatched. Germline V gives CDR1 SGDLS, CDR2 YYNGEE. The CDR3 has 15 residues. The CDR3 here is CASSVGSQGAGELFF. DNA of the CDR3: TGTGCCAGCAGCGTAGGCTCTCAGGGGGCCGGGGAGCTGTTTTTT.

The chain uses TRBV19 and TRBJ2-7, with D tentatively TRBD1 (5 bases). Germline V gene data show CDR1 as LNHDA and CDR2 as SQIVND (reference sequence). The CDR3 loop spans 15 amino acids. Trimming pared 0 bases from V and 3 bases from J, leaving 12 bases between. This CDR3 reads CASSIDLGQGYEQYF. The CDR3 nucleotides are TGTGCCAGTAGTATAGATCTAGGGCAGGGCTACGAGCAGTACTTC.